These 30 T cell receptor beta chains were all obtained from the same sample, sequenced in a study of molecular identifiers for immune sequencing clone quantification. Each CDR3 protein is one row after TCRdb ran MiXCR on the PCR reads. This sample carries around 300,000 distinct CDR3 sequences, roughly 23% of them seen once, and the ten largest clones take 0.7% to 0.95%. Sequencing used naive CD8+ T cells from blood, with Jurkat cell RNA spiked in. Subset indicated: FACS-sorted CD8+CD4-CCR7+CD45RA+ naive T cells. These receptors originate from a human donor in good health. Some libraries in this study had Jurkat cell RNA spiked in.

The chain couples TRBV11-2 to TRBJ2-7, with TRBD1 matching 7 bases. CDR1 and CDR2 from the germline V gene are SGHAT and FQNNGV. The CDR3 extends over 14 amino acids. Trimming at V came to 5 bases and at J to 2 bases, leaving 6 bases not matched to a gene. The CDR3 protein is CASSLGTEPYEQYF. The DNA of the CDR3 is TGTGCCAGCAGCCTAGGGACAGAGCCCTACGAGCAGTACTTC.

This clonotype was detected ten times or more. This rearrangement joins TRBV19 to TRBJ2-7, with D unresolved. Germline V gene lookup returns CDR1 LNHDA and CDR2 SQIVND (reference sequence). V gave up 3 bases and J gave up 5 bases, with 11 bases separating them. There are 13 residues in the CDR3. The CDR3 is CASSIWHLDEQYF. In nucleotides, the CDR3 is TGTGCCAGTAGTATTTGGCACCTCGACGAGCAGTACTTC.

This chain links TRBV12-3 or TRBV12-4 with TRBJ2-1, with D uncertain. This CDR3 region has 12 residues. The V and J ends lost 8 bases and 10 bases respectively, with 15 bases between them. In DNA form, the CDR3 reads TGTGCCAGCTCCCTTGGATTTCAAGAGCAGTTCTTC. Translated: CASSLGFQEQFF.

The J gene is TRBJ1-1, the V gene TRBV4-3; D ambiguous. CDR3 size: 16 residues. V was cut by 0 bases and J by 6 bases, with 17 bases left in between. The germline CDR1 and CDR2 sequences are LGHNA and YSLEER. The CDR3 protein is CASSQDRRRTLPEAFF. The CDR3 nucleotides are TGCGCCAGCAGCCAAGATCGGAGACGGACGCTTCCTGAAGCTTTCTTT.

This chain links TRBV19 with TRBJ1-1; TRBD1 agrees at 7 bases. The germline CDR1 and CDR2 sequences are LNHDA and SQIVND (reference sequence). The ends lost 4 bases at V and 6 bases at J; junction bases unmatched: 11. CDR3 length: 15 amino acids. CDR3 amino acids: CASSTRPGQRPEAFF. The CDR3 DNA is TGTGCCAGTAGTACACGGCCGGGACAGCGACCTGAAGCTTTCTTT. The variable domain in full, completed from reference TRBV19 and TRBJ1-1, reads DGGITQSPKYLFRKEGQNVTLSCEQNLNHDAMYWYRQDPGQGLRLIYYSQIVNDFQKGDIAEGYSVSREKKESFPLTVTSAQKNPTAFYLCASSTRPGQRPEAFFGQGTRLTVV.

This clonotype has just a few counts. The chain employs TRBV5-5 and TRBJ2-2; possibly TRBD1 for D (6 bases). Germline V gene data show CDR1 as SGHKS and CDR2 as YYEKEE (reference sequence). The CDR3 has 15 residues. With 2 bases removed from V and 2 bases from J, the gap between germline ends came to 10 bases. This CDR3 reads CASSFGQSNTGELFF. DNA for the CDR3: TGTGCCAGCAGCTTCGGACAGAGCAACACCGGGGAGCTGTTTTTT.

This chain uses TRBV29-1 with TRBJ2-1; D is unresolved. This CDR3 contains 17 residues. Trimming shortened V by 0 bases and J by 2 bases, and 17 bases separated the two germline ends. Germline CDR1 reads SQVTM; CDR2 reads ANQGSEA. The chain's CDR3 is CSVEDWGSLSTYNEQFF. CDR3 coding DNA: TGCAGCGTTGAAGATTGGGGTAGCTTAAGCACCTACAATGAGCAGTTCTTC.

Notes on this clonotype: A much larger clonotype is one base distant, so this may be a read error. CDR3 protein: CSSGLGQYEQYF. The CDR3 DNA follows: TGCAGCTCCGGACTAGGACAATACGAGCAGTACTTC. The rearrangement uses TRBV29-1 and TRBJ2-7; 7 nucleotides agree with TRBD2. Trimming removed 8 bases from V and 4 bases from J; junction bases left unmatched: 8. Germline V lookup: CDR1 SQVTM, CDR2 ANQGSEA. CDR3 size: 12 residues.

This clonotype has only a few counts. The CDR3 DNA follows: TGTGCCAGCAGTGAGGGACAGGCCGTGAACACTGAAGCTTTCTTT. This codes for CASSEGQAVNTEAFF. The chain couples TRBV2 to TRBJ1-1; TRBD1 aligns across 8 bases. The CDR3 runs to 15 residues. The trim removed 3 bases at V and 0 bases at J, leaving 3 bases unmatched. Germline-derived CDR1 and CDR2 are SNHLY and FYNNEI.

About this clonotype itself: A much larger clone lies one base from this, so it may be a read error. This sequence joins TRBV6-2 or TRBV6-3 and TRBJ1-1; D possibly corresponds to TRBD1 (6 bases). The germline CDR1 and CDR2 sequences are MNHEY and SVGEGT. The CDR3 consists of 14 residues. The germline V and J ends were trimmed by 8 bases and 0 bases, with 13 bases remaining between them. The CDR3 loop reads CASGWTVMNTEAFF. In DNA, the CDR3 is TGTGCCAGCGGATGGACAGTTATGAACACTGAAGCTTTCTTT.

In the case of this clonotype: A read error may explain this, as a much larger clone is one base away. The chain has TRBV2 and TRBJ2-3, with TRBD2 identical over 13 bases. CDR3 length: 16 amino acids. Germline CDR1 is SNHLY and CDR2 is FYNNEI. CDR3 protein: CPSSEGLAGETDTQYF. The CDR3 DNA reads as TGTCCCAGCAGTGAAGGACTAGCGGGAGAAACAGATACGCAGTATTTT.

This clonotype occurred a few times. The chain has TRBV13 and TRBJ2-5, with 8 bases identical to TRBD1. Trimming cost V 2 bases and J 5 bases; bases outside gene matches: 7. Germline CDR1 PRHDT, CDR2 FYEKMQ (reference sequence). This CDR3 has 15 residues. DNA for the CDR3: TGTGCCAGCAGCTTACAGGGGGCGCGATTGGAGACCCAGTACTTC. Its translation: CASSLQGARLETQYF. Full variable domain (rest looked up from reference TRBV13 and TRBJ2-5): AAGVIQSPRHLIKEKRETATLKCYPIPRHDTVYWYQQGPGQDPQFLISFYEKMQSDKGSIPDRFSAQQFSDYHSELNMSSLELGDSALYFCASSLQGARLETQYFGPGTRLLVL.

The gene calls are TRBV5-1 and TRBJ2-3; 9 nucleotides line up with TRBD1. The CDR3 covers 16 residues. Per germline, CDR1 SGHRS and CDR2 YFSETQ. The trim removed 4 bases at V and 2 bases at J, leaving 8 bases unmatched. CDR3 nucleotides: TGCGCCAGCAGCGGAGGACAGGGGTTGCTCACAGATACGCAGTATTTT. Its protein product is CASSGGQGLLTDTQYF.

This clonotype has ten or more counts. V and J are TRBV7-9 and TRBJ2-7, with D maybe TRBD1 (7 bases). In germline, CDR1 is SEHNR, CDR2 FQNEAQ (reference sequence). This CDR3 is built from 16 residues. Between the trimmed V and J ends, which lost 5 bases and 2 bases, there was a span of 19 bases. The CDR3 DNA is TGTGCCAGCAGCCCTCGTGTAGGAGGGGGCACCTACGAGCAGTACTTC. Amino acid sequence: CASSPRVGGGTYEQYF.

At least ten counts were recorded for this clonotype. The chain joins TRBV6-5 to TRBJ2-1, with D possibly being TRBD2 (6 bases). Germline V gene sequence: CDR1 MNHEY, CDR2 SVGAGI. There are 14 residues in the CDR3. V lost 6 bases and J lost 5, with 14 bases in between. CDR3 nucleotide sequence: TGTGCCAGCAGAATCTTGGAGGGAGACAATGAGCAGTTCTTC. Its protein is CASRILEGDNEQFF.

The chain has TRBV11-2 and TRBJ2-1; 10 positions match TRBD2. The trim removed 0 bases at V and 9 bases at J, leaving 11 bases unmatched. The CDR3 covers 17 residues. Germline lookup yields CDR1 SGHAT and CDR2 FQNNGV. The CDR3 DNA reads TGTGCCAGCAGCTTAGAGCCCGGGGCTAGCGGGGGAAGTGAGCAGTTCTTC. Encoded protein: CASSLEPGASGGSEQFF.

This clonotype was observed a single time. A clone one base away is much larger, so this may be a read error. V is TRBV4-3 and J is TRBJ1-5; D not resolved. The germline CDR1 and CDR2 sequences are LGHNA and YSLEER. The CDR3 has 16 residues. V shed 0 bases and J shed 2 bases, with 11 bases lying between them. The CDR3 DNA sequence: TGCGCCAGCAGCCAAGATCGGGATACCGGCAATCAGCCCCAGCATTTT. This sequence encodes CASSQDRDTGNQPQHF.

This clonotype was seen many times. V gene TRBV7-9 combines with J gene TRBJ1-5; D possibly corresponds to TRBD1 (5 bases). The CDR3 runs to 13 residues. Trimming removed 5 bases at V and 5 bases at J, with 10 bases between. Looked up from germline, CDR1 is SEHNR and CDR2 is FQNEAQ (reference sequence). The CDR3 loop is CASSPGAYQPQHF. The CDR3 bases are TGTGCCAGCAGCCCCGGGGCGTATCAGCCCCAGCATTTT.

On this clonotype: A single base separates this from a much larger clone, so it may be a read error. The V gene is TRBV9, the J gene TRBJ1-3; D is unclear. V lost 3 bases and J 0 bases, leaving 16 bases between the germline ends. The CDR3 is 17 amino acids. CDR1 and CDR2 from the germline V gene are SGDLS and YYNGEE. Here the CDR3 reads CASSEDGHGNSGNTIYF. Here the CDR3 DNA reads TGTGCCAGCAGCGAAGATGGGCACGGAAACTCTGGAAACACCATATATTTT.

Points on this clonotype: Its ends do not fully match the called genes, so a read error is possible. The chain links TRBV27 to TRBJ1-5; unclear D gene. This CDR3 contains 14 residues. The V gene's germline CDR1 is MNHEY and CDR2 SMNVEV (reference sequence). The CDR3 DNA is TGTGCCCGCAGCCGCCCGGGGTACAATCAGCCCCAGCATTTT. Translating gives CARSRPGYNQPQHF.

The rearrangement joins TRBV7-9 to TRBJ2-5; the match to TRBD2 covers 8 bases. Germline CDR1 SEHNR, CDR2 FQNEAQ (reference sequence). The trim removed 5 bases at V and 3 bases at J, leaving 11 bases unmatched. The CDR3 runs 16 residues. Here the CDR3 reads CASSVGAGGPKETQYF. The DNA for the CDR3 is TGTGCCAGCAGCGTGGGCGCGGGGGGACCAAAAGAGACCCAGTACTTC.

Comments on this clonotype: A junction boundary mismatches the germline segment, possibly from a read error. This chain connects TRBV5-3 to TRBJ2-5, with 7 bases lining up with TRBD2. TRBV5-3 is an ORF for which the function is uncertain. This CDR3 comprises 15 residues. The CDR3 spells CASSFTAGAGETQYF. The CDR3 DNA reads TGTGCCAGCAGCTTTACCGCGGGAGCGGGGGAGACCCAGTACTTC.

On this clonotype itself: This sequence may be a read error, since a much larger clone differs from it by one base. The rearrangement links TRBV7-9 to TRBJ1-1; maybe TRBD1 (6 bases). Germline values: CDR1 SEHNR, CDR2 FQNEAQ (reference sequence). V lost 5 bases and J 6 bases, leaving 19 bases between the germline ends. The CDR3 is made up of 15 amino acids. CDR3 DNA: TGTGCCAGCAGCCCTCCGGGACACAGTAACGCTGAAGCTTTCTTT. Protein product: CASSPPGHSNAEAFF.

The chain is built from TRBV2 and TRBJ1-5, with D possibly TRBD1 on 5 matching bases. The V gene's germline CDR1 is SNHLY and CDR2 FYNNEI. The CDR3 sequence is 13 residues long. V shed 1 base and J shed 4 bases, with 5 bases lying between them. The CDR3 region has the DNA TGTGCCAGCAGTGAAGAGGGGAATCAGCCCCAGCATTTT. Encoded protein: CASSEEGNQPQHF.

This clonotype has more than one count but fewer than ten. This chain connects TRBV27 to TRBJ2-1; TRBD2 aligns across 9 bases. Looked up from germline, CDR1 is MNHEY and CDR2 is SMNVEV (reference sequence). The CDR3 is 15 residues long. V was pared by 5 bases and J by 6 bases, with 8 bases of the junction left unmatched. The CDR3 loop reads CASSPYSGSRNEQFF. In DNA form, the CDR3 reads TGTGCCAGCAGTCCTTATAGCGGGAGCCGCAATGAGCAGTTCTTC.

This clonotype has a count of ten or more. The chain couples TRBV28 to TRBJ2-1; the D gene is possibly TRBD1 (5 bases). The germline V gene encodes CDR1 MDHEN and CDR2 SYDVKM. This CDR3 is built from 10 residues. V dropped 6 bases and J dropped 12 bases, with 9 bases sitting between them. The CDR3 DNA sequence: TGTGCCAGCAGCTTAGGGGTGCAGTTCTTC. Amino acids: CASSLGVQFF. The complete variable domain, with remaining parts taken from reference TRBV28 and TRBJ2-1, reads DVKVTQSSRYLVKRTGEKVFLECVQDMDHENMFWYRQDPGLGLRLIYFSYDVKMKEKGDIPEGYSVSREKKERFSLILESASTNQTSMYLCASSLGVQFFGPGTRLTVL.

There are many counts of this clonotype. This sequence joins TRBV7-9 and TRBJ1-1; TRBD1 agrees at 7 bases. The V gene's germline CDR1 is SEHNR and CDR2 FQNEAQ (reference sequence). The CDR3 sequence is 14 residues long. V dropped 7 bases and J dropped 0; count of bases not matched to a gene: 5. CDR3 DNA sequence: TGTGCCAGCATCGGGACAGACATGAACACTGAAGCTTTCTTT. Translation: CASIGTDMNTEAFF.

The chain employs TRBV18 and TRBJ2-1; D perhaps matches TRBD1 (7 bases). V was clipped by 3 bases and J by 3 bases, with 21 bases between them. The CDR3 runs to 18 residues. Germline-derived CDR1 and CDR2 are KGHSH and LQKENI. As DNA, the CDR3 is TGTGCCAGCTCACCGTCGGGGGCAAGACAGGGATACTACAATGAGCAGTTCTTC. Protein sequence: CASSPSGARQGYYNEQFF.

Details on this clonotype: The junction and the germline gene differ at one end; a read error may be behind it. The chain carries TRBV27 and TRBJ2-7; D possibly corresponds to TRBD2 (5 bases). The germline gives CDR1 MNHEY, CDR2 SMNVEV (reference sequence). This CDR3 comprises 15 residues. The CDR3 loop reads CTSSFSPGKRYEQYF. The CDR3 DNA reads TGTACCAGCAGCTTCTCCCCGGGAAAACGCTACGAGCAGTACTTC.

At least ten counts were recorded for this clonotype. V and J are TRBV12-3 or TRBV12-4 and TRBJ2-6; D ambiguous. The CDR3 is 13 residues long. V lost 5 bases, J lost 2 bases, and 4 bases lay in between. For the CDR3, the DNA is TGTGCCAGCAGTCCTGCTGGGGCCAACGTCCTGACTTTC. Amino acid sequence: CASSPAGANVLTF.